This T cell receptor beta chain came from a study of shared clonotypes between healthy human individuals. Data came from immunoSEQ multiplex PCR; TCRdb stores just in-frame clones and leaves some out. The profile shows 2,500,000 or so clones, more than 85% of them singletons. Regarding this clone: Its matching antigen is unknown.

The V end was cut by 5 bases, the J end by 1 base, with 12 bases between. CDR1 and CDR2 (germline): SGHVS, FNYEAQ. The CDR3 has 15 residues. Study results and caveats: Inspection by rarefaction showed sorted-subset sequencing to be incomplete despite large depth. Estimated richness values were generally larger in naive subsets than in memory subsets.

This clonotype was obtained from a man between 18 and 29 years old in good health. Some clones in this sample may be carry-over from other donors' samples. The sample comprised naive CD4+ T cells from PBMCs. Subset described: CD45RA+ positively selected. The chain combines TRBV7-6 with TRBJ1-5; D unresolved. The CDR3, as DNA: TGTGCCAGCAGCCCCCAACTTTCCAGCAATCAGCCCCAGCATTTT. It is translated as CASSPQLSSNQPQHF.